These 14 T cell receptor beta chains originate from one sample sequenced in a study of T cells in women clearing cervical HPV infection (dated by TCRdb to between 2017 and 2018). Library construction relied on the immunoSEQ multiplex PCR assay. TCRdb provides this immuneACCESS table in a form limited to in-frame rearrangements. Some clones are lacking; in checked studies, under half of them reflect an unresolved V gene, and why the rest are absent is not known. This sample's clone table shows under 45,000 clones. The ten largest clones capture roughly 6.8% of the sample. The sequenced sample was blood buffy coat. The receptors originated from a woman between 18 and 70 years old with a cervical HPV16 infection that either progressed to CIN3+ or cleared (not recorded which).

Points on this clone: The read halts 3 residues ahead of the CDR3 end, with the missing end drawn from the germline J gene. V is TRBV2 and J is TRBJ1-4; the D gene is possibly TRBD1 (5 bases). CDR3 length equals 14 residues. Germline V gene data show CDR1 as SNHLY and CDR2 as FYNNEI. Between the trimmed V and J ends, which lost 6 bases and 4 bases, there was a span of 12 bases. CDR3 loop: CASRIWGLNEKLFF. The sequenced part of the CDR3 DNA is TGTGCCAGCAGGATCTGGGGACTTAATGAAAAA.

With respect to this clone: The CDR3 is cut off 3 residues early in the read; its end comes from the germline J gene. The V call is TRBV14, the J call TRBJ2-3; 8 nucleotides agree with TRBD1. Germline V CDR1 and CDR2: SGHDN, FVKESK. J was trimmed by 2 bases and V by 4 bases; bases with no gene match: 5. This CDR3 has 15 residues. CDR3: CASSPGQAYTDTQYF. The sequenced CDR3 bases are TGTGCCAGCAGCCCGGGACAGGCTTACACAGATACG.

Note on this clone: The sequenced fragment ends 3 residues before the CDR3 boundary, so the rest is inferred from the germline J gene. The J gene is TRBJ1-6, the V gene TRBV5-1; D gene unclear. V was trimmed by 5 bases and J by 8 bases, leaving 11 bases between them. The CDR3 covers 13 residues. The germline V gene encodes CDR1 SGHRS and CDR2 YFSETQ. The CDR3 protein is CASSEAFDSPLHF. Incomplete CDR3 DNA: TGCGCCAGCAGTGAAGCCTTCGATTCACCC.

As to this clone: The read comes to an end 3 residues before the CDR3 does, leaving the germline J gene to fill in the end. The chain uses TRBV27 and TRBJ2-2; 9 bases match TRBD2. Trimming cost V 6 bases and J 7 bases; bases outside gene matches: 12. The CDR3 length is 16 residues. Germline V gene lookup returns CDR1 MNHEY and CDR2 SMNVEV (reference sequence). The CDR3 bases that were read are TGTGCCAGCAGCCCCGCCAGCGGGGGGCGTAGCGGGGAG. Protein sequence: CASSPASGGRSGE. The complete CDR3 protein is CASSPASGGRSGELFF.

The CDR3: CASSINRDRAGDYTF. The sequenced CDR3 bases are TGTGCCAGTAGTATCAACCGGGACAGGGCTGGCGAC. The V gene is TRBV19, the J gene TRBJ1-2, with 9 bases identical to TRBD1. The missing CDR3 end, 3 residues past where the read stops, is filled in from the germline J gene. CDR3 size: 15 residues. Germline V lookup: CDR1 LNHDA, CDR2 SQIVND (reference sequence).

Note on this clone: The missing CDR3 end, 3 residues past where the read stops, is filled in from the germline J gene. The rearrangement joins TRBV12-3 or TRBV12-4 to TRBJ2-5; the match to TRBD2 covers 9 bases. Trimming cost V 3 bases and J 5 bases; bases outside gene matches: 10. CDR3 length: 16 residues. CDR3 region: CASSLVPSGTGETQYF. The CDR3 bases that were read are TGTGCCAGCAGTTTGGTGCCTAGCGGGACTGGTGAGACC.

As regards this clone: The observed sequence ends 3 residues before the CDR3 terminus, with the missing tail filled in from the germline J gene. This chain joins TRBV11-1 and TRBJ2-5, with D possibly being TRBD2 (5 bases). The CDR3 is 12 residues long. The germline V gene encodes CDR1 SGHAT and CDR2 FQDESV (reference sequence). CDR3 loop: CASSTLADTQYF. The CDR3 DNA, read in part, is TGTGCCAGCAGCACGCTAGCAGATACC. Complete variable domain (other parts from reference TRBV11-1 and TRBJ2-5): EAEVAQSPRYKITEKSQAVAFWCDPISGHATLYWYRQILGQGPELLVQFQDESVVDDSQLPKDRFSAERLKGVDSTLKIQPAELGDSAMYLCASSTLADTQYFGPGTRLLVL.

A remark on this clone: The read gets to within 3 residues of the CDR3 end, and the germline J gene fills in the rest. The rearrangement uses TRBV2 and TRBJ2-1; D perhaps matches TRBD2 (5 bases). Germline values: CDR1 SNHLY, CDR2 FYNNEI. V lost 3 bases, J lost 4 bases, and 10 bases lay in between. This CDR3 has 14 amino acids. The covered CDR3 bases are TGTGCCAGCAGTGAGTACGGGGTTTACAATGAG. This sequence encodes CASSEYGVYNE. The entire CDR3 protein reads CASSEYGVYNEQFF.

Here the CDR3 reads CASSIDRFNTEAFF. CDR3 bases read: TGTGCCAGTAGTATAGACAGATTTAACACTGAA. The V call is TRBV19, the J call TRBJ1-1; D is uncertain. The CDR3 goes on 3 residues after the read ends, and that part is filled in from the germline J gene. CDR1 LNHDA and CDR2 SQIVND come from the germline V gene (reference sequence). Trimming removed 0 bases at V and 2 bases at J, with 7 bases between. The CDR3 contains 14 residues. The variable domain in full, completed from reference TRBV19 and TRBJ1-1, reads DGGITQSPKYLFRKEGQNVTLSCEQNLNHDAMYWYRQDPGQGLRLIYYSQIVNDFQKGDIAEGYSVSREKKESFPLTVTSAQKNPTAFYLCASSIDRFNTEAFFGQGTRLTVV.

With respect to this clone: The read stops 3 residues short of the end of the CDR3; the missing end is completed from the germline J gene. The chain is built from TRBV11-3 and TRBJ1-2; no clear D gene. V lost 8 bases and J 3 bases, leaving 10 bases between the germline ends. Per the germline V gene, CDR1 is SGHNT and CDR2 is YENEEA. The CDR3 runs to 12 residues. CDR3 DNA (partial): TGTGCCAGCCGCGGATTCGACTATGGC. This translates into CASRGFDYG. The full-length CDR3 reads as CASRGFDYGYTF.

Points on this clone: The DNA ends 3 residues before the CDR3 does, and the rest of the CDR3 is filled in from the germline J gene. The chain links TRBV6-1 to TRBJ2-2, with 10 bases fitting TRBD2. This CDR3 spans 16 amino acids. Germline values: CDR1 MNHNS, CDR2 SASEGT. The V gene end was trimmed by 4 bases and the J gene end by 7 bases; junction bases not matched to a gene: 9. Incomplete CDR3 DNA: TGTGCCAGCAGTGGGACTAGCGGCATACGGGGCGGGGAG. Protein product: CASSGTSGIRGGE. The entire CDR3 protein reads CASSGTSGIRGGELFF.

Regarding this clone: Read coverage stops 3 residues before the CDR3 terminus; the germline J gene supplies the remainder. The chain carries TRBV2 and TRBJ2-5; 9 bases map to TRBD1. This CDR3 spans 14 amino acids. The germline V gene encodes CDR1 SNHLY and CDR2 FYNNEI. V lost 6 bases, J lost 5 bases, and 7 bases stayed unmatched. The sequenced CDR3 bases are TGTGCCAGCAGCCTGACAGGGGGGAAGGAGACC. Protein product: CASSLTGGKET. The complete CDR3 protein is CASSLTGGKETQYF. The variable domain in full, with the rest retrieved from reference TRBV2 and TRBJ2-5, is EPEVTQTPSHQVTQMGQEVILRCVPISNHLYFYWYRQILGQKVEFLVSFYNNEISEKSEIFDDQFSVERPDGSNFTLKIRSTKLEDSAMYFCASSLTGGKETQYFGPGTRLLVL.

As concerns this clone: The CDR3 end is not reached by the read, which stops 3 residues before it; the germline J gene fills it in. The rearrangement links TRBV2 to TRBJ2-2; 8 positions match TRBD1. CDR3 length: 13 residues. CDR1 is SNHLY and CDR2 is FYNNEI in the germline V gene. The CDR3 is CAGQQGVAEKLFF. The DNA read from the CDR3 is TGTGCCGGACAACAGGGGGTTGCTGAAAAG.

As for this clone: Sequencing ends 3 residues short of the CDR3 end; the germline J gene provides the rest. The rearrangement joins TRBV7-2 to TRBJ1-2; D remains ambiguous. The germline gives CDR1 SGHTA, CDR2 FQGNSA. The CDR3 is made up of 15 amino acids. CDR3 DNA, as far as it was read: TGTGCCAGCAGCTTAGCGCTGGCGGGAACCGCTGAC. As protein: CASSLALAGTAD. The complete CDR3 sequence is CASSLALAGTADYTF.